One sample yielded the 21 T cell receptor beta chains listed below, sequenced in a study of blood T cell repertoires in COVID-19. Clones were read by immunoSEQ multiplex PCR, and TCRdb kept only the in-frame ones, dropping some. The table has under 45,000 clones, 65% to 85% seen once. The sequenced sample was peripheral blood. These receptors came from a man between 65 and 85 years old with COVID-19, enrolled during active disease.

This clone was recorded only once. Distinct nucleotide sequences in the sample also encode this CDR3. The rearrangement uses TRBV7-2 and TRBJ2-7; D is uncertain. Looked up from germline, CDR1 is SGHTA and CDR2 is FQGNSA. Trimming cost V 5 bases and J 2 bases, with 13 bases left between them. The CDR3 covers 14 residues. CDR3 residues: CASSPYVTAYEQYF. CDR3 in DNA: TGTGCCAGCAGCCCCTATGTCACAGCCTACGAGCAGTACTTC.

The chain couples TRBV24-1 to TRBJ2-3, with 7 positions matching TRBD2. With V trimmed by 5 bases and J by 1 base, 5 bases remained unmatched. The CDR3 is 15 amino acids. The germline V gene encodes CDR1 KGHDR and CDR2 SFDVKD. CDR3 residues: CATSGSGGGTDTQYF. DNA of the CDR3: TGTGCCACCAGTGGATCGGGAGGCGGCACAGATACGCAGTATTTT.

This rearrangement joins TRBV4-3 to TRBJ2-7; TRBD1 aligns across 9 bases. Germline V lookup: CDR1 LGHNA, CDR2 YSLEER. The CDR3 loop spans 15 amino acids. The V and J ends lost 3 bases and 3 bases, in that order; junction bases with no gene match: 6. The DNA for the CDR3 is TGCGCCAGCAGCCATAACAGGGGGCCCGACTACGAGCAGTACTTC. Encoded protein: CASSHNRGPDYEQYF.

This clone was seen only once. The gene calls are TRBV27 and TRBJ2-1; the match to TRBD2 covers 7 bases. This CDR3 contains 16 residues. Per the germline V gene, CDR1 is MNHEY and CDR2 is SMNVEV (reference sequence). V trimming: 5 bases; J trimming: 4 bases; junction bases outside the gene matches: 11. CDR3 coding DNA: TGTGCCAGCAGTCCCCCGACTAGCCTCGGGTACAATGAGCAGTTCTTC. This sequence encodes CASSPPTSLGYNEQFF.

J is TRBJ1-3 and V is TRBV7-2, with TRBD1 identical over 7 bases. V trimming: 1 base; J trimming: 4 bases; junction bases outside the gene matches: 7. CDR3 size: 16 residues. Per germline, CDR1 SGHTA and CDR2 FQGNSA. Here the CDR3 reads CASSLVVGTAGNTIYF. As DNA, the CDR3 is TGTGCCAGCAGCTTAGTCGTTGGGACAGCAGGAAACACCATATATTTT.

V and J are TRBV14 and TRBJ1-6; D unclear. Trimming took off 1 base at V and 7 bases at J, with 14 bases between the two ends. Germline V gives CDR1 SGHDN, CDR2 FVKESK. This CDR3 is 16 amino acids long. The CDR3 sequence is CASSQGARLRNSPLHF. Here the CDR3 DNA reads TGTGCCAGCAGCCAAGGAGCACGTCTTCGAAATTCACCCCTCCACTTT.

This chain links TRBV30 with TRBJ2-5; D is perhaps TRBD2 (5 bases). The CDR3 consists of 12 residues. Germline V CDR1 and CDR2: GTSNPN, SVGIG (reference sequence). The ends were cut back, 3 bases at V and 5 bases at J, with 10 bases in the middle. CDR3 residues: CAWRSSSETQYF. In DNA, the CDR3 is TGTGCCTGGAGGTCTAGCTCGGAGACCCAGTACTTC. Together with reference TRBV30 and TRBJ2-5, the CDR3 gives the full variable domain: SQTIHQWPATLVQPVGSPLSLECTVEGTSNPNLYWYRQAAGRGLQLLFYSVGIGQISSEVPQNLSASRPQDRQFILSSKKLLLSDSGFYLCAWRSSSETQYFGPGTRLLVL.

The J gene is TRBJ2-6, the V gene TRBV7-9; D is ambiguous. Germline lookup yields CDR1 SEHNR and CDR2 FQNEAQ (reference sequence). This CDR3 spans 16 amino acids. V was pared by 7 bases and J by 0 bases, with 13 bases between. The chain's CDR3 is CASTLGSHSGANVLTF. For the CDR3, the DNA is TGTGCCAGCACCCTGGGCAGCCACTCTGGGGCCAACGTCCTGACTTTC. The full variable domain, its missing parts supplied by reference TRBV7-9 and TRBJ2-6, is DTGVSQNPRHKITKRGQNVTFRCDPISEHNRLYWYRQTLGQGPEFLTYFQNEAQLEKSRLLSDRFSAERPKGSFSTLEIQRTEQGDSAMYLCASTLGSHSGANVLTFGAGSRLTVL.

V and J are TRBV7-9 and TRBJ2-4; 7 nucleotides agree with TRBD2. With 4 bases clipped from V and 8 bases from J, the junction kept 8 bases outside the gene matches. The CDR3 sequence is 14 residues long. Germline values: CDR1 SEHNR, CDR2 FQNEAQ (reference sequence). In nucleotides, the CDR3 is TGTGCCAGCAGCTCCAGGGACCGGGGGGACATTCAGTACTTC. Protein: CASSSRDRGDIQYF.

The chain carries TRBV7-9 and TRBJ1-1; the D gene is possibly TRBD1 (6 bases). The V and J ends lost 5 bases and 0 bases respectively, with 13 bases between them. This CDR3 is 15 amino acids long. In germline, CDR1 is SEHNR, CDR2 FQNEAQ (reference sequence). In DNA, the CDR3 is TGTGCCAGCAGCCCCCCGTGGGGGCTGAACACTGAAGCTTTCTTT. Its translation: CASSPPWGLNTEAFF.

V gene TRBV3-1 (or the pseudogene TRBV3-2) combines with J gene TRBJ2-1; 10 bases agree with TRBD2. CDR1 LGHDT and CDR2 YNNKEL come from the germline V gene (reference sequence). CDR3 length: 16 residues. J gave up 7 bases and V 1 base, and 7 bases lay outside the gene matches. DNA of the CDR3: TGTGCCAGCAGCCAAGGGCTAGCGGGAGCGGGAAATGAGCAGTTCTTC. It yields the protein CASSQGLAGAGNEQFF.

V is TRBV15 and J is TRBJ1-5; D unresolved. The germline V and J ends were trimmed by 0 bases and 1 base, with 10 bases remaining between them. Per germline, CDR1 LNHNV and CDR2 YYDKDF (reference sequence). This CDR3 has 16 amino acids. In DNA form, the CDR3 reads TGTGCCACCAGCAGAGATCGAGGCCAGAGCAATCAGCCCCAGCATTTT. Its translation is CATSRDRGQSNQPQHF.

V is TRBV7-2 and J is TRBJ2-5; 10 bases fit TRBD2. The V and J ends lost 5 bases and 5 bases, in that order; junction bases with no gene match: 5. Germline lookup yields CDR1 SGHTA and CDR2 FQGNSA. The CDR3 totals 14 residues. CDR3 sequence: CASSQLAGLETQYF. CDR3 bases: TGTGCCAGCAGCCAACTAGCGGGGCTTGAGACCCAGTACTTC. Based on the CDR3 plus reference TRBV7-2 and TRBJ2-5, the full variable domain is GAGVSQSPSNKVTEKGKDVELRCDPISGHTALYWYRQSLGQGLEFLIYFQGNSAPDKSGLPSDRFSAERTGGSVSTLTIQRTQQEDSAVYLCASSQLAGLETQYFGPGTRLLVL.

This rearrangement joins TRBV5-6 to TRBJ2-7; TRBD1 matches at 9 bases. With 6 bases clipped from V and 7 bases from J, the junction kept 23 bases outside the gene matches. Germline V lookup: CDR1 SGHDT, CDR2 YYEEEE. This CDR3 contains 18 residues. CDR3 coding DNA: TGTGCCAGCACATACCGGGACAGGGTAATGAGGTACGGGGGTGAGCAGTACTTC. Encoded protein: CASTYRDRVMRYGGEQYF.

This clone was seen once. The chain joins TRBV6-2 or TRBV6-3 to TRBJ2-3; 10 nucleotides agree with TRBD2. The CDR3 is 19 amino acids. Germline CDR1 reads MNHEY; CDR2 reads SVGEGT. J was trimmed by 6 bases and V by 2 bases; bases with no gene match: 17. The CDR3 DNA reads TGTGCCAGCAGTTACGACCTCTCCTTAGAGCGGGAGGGCCGGGATACGCAGTATTTT. Its translation is CASSYDLSLEREGRDTQYF.

The V gene is TRBV7-6, the J gene TRBJ1-2; TRBD1 aligns across 8 bases. Germline CDR1 reads SGHVS; CDR2 reads FNYEAQ. The CDR3 has 14 amino acids. V was pared by 5 bases and J by 4 bases, with 6 bases of the junction left unmatched. The CDR3 coding sequence is TGTGCCAGCAGCCTAGGGACAGGTTTCTATGGCTACACCTTC. This gives the protein CASSLGTGFYGYTF. The whole variable domain, filled in from reference TRBV7-6 and TRBJ1-2, reads GAGVSQSPRYKVTKRGQDVALRCDPISGHVSLYWYRQALGQGPEFLTYFNYEAQQDKSGLPNDRFSAERPEGSISTLTIQRTEQRDSAMYRCASSLGTGFYGYTFGSGTRLTVV.

The genes are TRBV30 and TRBJ1-2; unclear D gene. This CDR3 spans 12 amino acids. The ends were cut back, 8 bases at V and 8 bases at J, with 18 bases in the middle. Germline V gene sequence: CDR1 GTSNPN, CDR2 SVGIG (reference sequence). The CDR3 DNA follows: TGTGCCCGGTTACTACCTAGAACAGGCTACACCTTC. Its translation: CARLLPRTGYTF.

V gene TRBV21-1 combines with J gene TRBJ2-7; the D segment call TRBD1 is taken from the table without a DNA check. TRBV21-1 has pseudogene status. CDR3 length: 15 residues. The CDR3 loop reads CASSKAPGQGGEQYF. In DNA, the CDR3 is TGTGCCAGCAGCAAAGCGCCGGGACAGGGAGGCGAGCAGTACTTC.

The chain recombines TRBV11-2 with TRBJ2-7, with 8 bases aligning to TRBD2. Trimming took 4 bases from V and 4 from J; bases not matched to a gene: 6. The germline gives CDR1 SGHAT, CDR2 FQNNGV. This CDR3 region has 14 residues. This CDR3 reads CASSSAGEAYEQYF. The CDR3 nucleotides are TGTGCCAGCAGCTCAGCGGGAGAAGCGTACGAGCAGTACTTC.

The chain joins TRBV10-3 to TRBJ1-3; 8 positions agree with TRBD1. This CDR3 spans 15 amino acids. J was trimmed by 0 bases and V by 11 bases; bases with no gene match: 9. Per germline, CDR1 ENHRY and CDR2 SYGVKD. The CDR3 DNA is TGTGCCGTCCTAGACAGGGGACTCTCTGGAAACACCATATATTTT. Translation: CAVLDRGLSGNTIYF.

The gene calls are TRBV7-2 and TRBJ2-2; D is unclear. The germline gives CDR1 SGHTA, CDR2 FQGNSA. The CDR3 extends over 15 amino acids. The ends were cut back, 5 bases at V and 2 bases at J, with 12 bases in the middle. The CDR3 loop is CASSLRVGNTGELFF. As DNA, the CDR3 is TGTGCCAGCAGCCTTCGGGTAGGAAACACCGGGGAGCTGTTTTTT.